The 3 T cell receptor beta chains below come from one sample, sequenced in a study of CD8+ T cells in alopecia areata. As the sequencing template, cDNA was produced by extracting RNA and reverse transcribing it. Using immunoSEQ multiplex PCR, the repertoire was profiled, and TCRdb retains in-frame clones only, with some absent. The sample consists of some 200,000 clones, 50% to 60% of them appearing once. The treatment is: oral pan-JAK inhibitor, 5-10 mg twice daily. The sample here was CD4+ T cells sorted from blood, taken at week 4, from a patient treated with tofacitinib. These receptor sequences come from a human donor with alopecia areata.

The rearrangement joins TRBV29-1 to TRBJ1-1; D not resolved. Germline lookup yields CDR1 SQVTM and CDR2 ANQGSEA. V lost 4 bases and J lost 5, with 14 bases in between. This CDR3 is 13 amino acids long. The CDR3 here is CSVGGISGTEAFF. In DNA form, the CDR3 reads TGCAGCGTTGGAGGCATCAGTGGGACTGAAGCTTTCTTT.

This sequence joins TRBV15 and TRBJ1-5; unclear D gene. Germline V CDR1 and CDR2: LNHNV, YYDKDF (reference sequence). V lost 0 bases and J 7 bases, leaving 13 bases between the germline ends. CDR3 size: 15 residues. CDR3 sequence: CATSRDLAPDQPQHF. The CDR3 coding sequence is TGTGCCACCAGCAGAGATCTGGCCCCGGACCAGCCCCAGCATTTT.

This clone has just a few counts. The chain has TRBV29-1 and TRBJ1-4; tentative D call: TRBD1 (6 bases). Germline-derived CDR1 and CDR2 are SQVTM and ANQGSEA. Trimming took off 6 bases at V and 8 bases at J, with 16 bases between the two ends. The CDR3 extends over 13 amino acids. For the CDR3, the DNA is TGCAGCGTAGCAGGGGCCTTAGGCGAAAAACTGTTTTTT. Encoded protein: CSVAGALGEKLFF. The complete variable domain, with remaining parts taken from reference TRBV29-1 and TRBJ1-4, reads SAVISQKPSRDICQRGTSLTIQCQVDSQVTMMFWYRQQPGQSLTLIATANQGSEATYESGFVIDKFPISRPNLTFSTLTVSNMSPEDSSIYLCSVAGALGEKLFFGSGTQLSVL.